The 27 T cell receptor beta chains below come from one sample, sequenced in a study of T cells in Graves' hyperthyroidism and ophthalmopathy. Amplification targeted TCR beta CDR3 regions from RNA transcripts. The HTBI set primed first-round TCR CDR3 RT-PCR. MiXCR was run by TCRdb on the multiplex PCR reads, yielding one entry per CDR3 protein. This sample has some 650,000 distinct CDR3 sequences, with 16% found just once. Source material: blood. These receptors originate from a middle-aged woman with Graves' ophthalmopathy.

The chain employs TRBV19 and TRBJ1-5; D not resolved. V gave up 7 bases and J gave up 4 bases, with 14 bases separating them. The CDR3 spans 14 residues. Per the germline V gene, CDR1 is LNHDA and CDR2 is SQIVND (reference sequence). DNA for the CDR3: TGTGCCAGTAACGGCCGAAATTATAATCAGCCCCAGCATTTT. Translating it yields CASNGRNYNQPQHF.

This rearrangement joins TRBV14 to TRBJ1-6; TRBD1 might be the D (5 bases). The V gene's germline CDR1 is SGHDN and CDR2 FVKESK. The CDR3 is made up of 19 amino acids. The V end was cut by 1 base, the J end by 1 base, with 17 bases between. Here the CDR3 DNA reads TGTGCCAGCAGCCAAGCCAATTACCGGAAGGGGTCCTATAATTCACCCCTCCACTTT. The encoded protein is CASSQANYRKGSYNSPLHF.

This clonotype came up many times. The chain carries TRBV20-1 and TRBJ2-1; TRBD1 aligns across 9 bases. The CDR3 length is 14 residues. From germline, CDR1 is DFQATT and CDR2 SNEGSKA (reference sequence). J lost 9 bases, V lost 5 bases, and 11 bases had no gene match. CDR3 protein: CSALPGTGFVEQFF. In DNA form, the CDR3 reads TGCAGTGCTCTTCCCGGGACAGGGTTTGTTGAGCAGTTCTTC.

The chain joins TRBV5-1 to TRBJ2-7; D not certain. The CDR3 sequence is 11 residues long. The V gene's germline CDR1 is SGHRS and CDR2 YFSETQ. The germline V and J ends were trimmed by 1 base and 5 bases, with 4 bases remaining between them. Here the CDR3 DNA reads TGCGCCAGCAGCTTGTACGACGAGCAGTACTTC. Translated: CASSLYDEQYF.

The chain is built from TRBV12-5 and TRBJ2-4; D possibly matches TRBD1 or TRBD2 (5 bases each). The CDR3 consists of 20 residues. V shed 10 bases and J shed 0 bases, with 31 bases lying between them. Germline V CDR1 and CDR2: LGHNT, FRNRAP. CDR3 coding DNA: TGTGCTACTTTTAGAGTCTTGGGACCGACCAGCCTACTAGCCAAAAACATTCAGTACTTC. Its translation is CATFRVLGPTSLLAKNIQYF.

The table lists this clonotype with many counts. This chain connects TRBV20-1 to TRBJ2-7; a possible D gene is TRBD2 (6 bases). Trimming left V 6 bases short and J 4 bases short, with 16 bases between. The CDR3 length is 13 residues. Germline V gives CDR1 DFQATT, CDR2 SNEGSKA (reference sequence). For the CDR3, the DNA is TGCAGTGCCCGGGACTCCCTTACTTACGAGCAGTACTTC. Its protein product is CSARDSLTYEQYF.

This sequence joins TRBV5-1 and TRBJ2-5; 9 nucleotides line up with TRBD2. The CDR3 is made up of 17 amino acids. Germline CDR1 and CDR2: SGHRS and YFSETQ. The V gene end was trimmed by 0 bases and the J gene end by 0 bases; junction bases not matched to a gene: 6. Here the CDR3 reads CASSLGSSGTNQETQYF. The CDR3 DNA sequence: TGCGCCAGCAGCTTGGGTTCTAGCGGGACGAACCAAGAGACCCAGTACTTC.

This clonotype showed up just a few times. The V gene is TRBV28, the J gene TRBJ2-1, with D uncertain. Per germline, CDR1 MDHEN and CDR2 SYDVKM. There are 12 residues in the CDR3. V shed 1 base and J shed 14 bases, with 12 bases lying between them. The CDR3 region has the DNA TGTGCCAGCAGTTTATTAGGCAGATATGAGTTCTTC. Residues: CASSLLGRYEFF.

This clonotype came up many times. The DNA of the CDR3 is TGTGCCAGCTCACCGCTGTCCAGCTCCTACAATGAGCAGTTCTTC. Protein: CASSPLSSSYNEQFF. This chain links TRBV18 with TRBJ2-1; D gene uncertain. Germline CDR1 is KGHSH and CDR2 is LQKENI. The length of the CDR3 is 15 residues. V was pared by 3 bases and J by 0 bases, with 9 bases between. The full variable domain, its missing parts supplied by reference TRBV18 and TRBJ2-1, is NAGVMQNPRHLVRRRGQEARLRCSPMKGHSHVYWYRQLPEEGLKFMVYLQKENIIDESGMPKERFSAEFPKEGPSILRIQQVVRGDSAAYFCASSPLSSSYNEQFFGPGTRLTVL.

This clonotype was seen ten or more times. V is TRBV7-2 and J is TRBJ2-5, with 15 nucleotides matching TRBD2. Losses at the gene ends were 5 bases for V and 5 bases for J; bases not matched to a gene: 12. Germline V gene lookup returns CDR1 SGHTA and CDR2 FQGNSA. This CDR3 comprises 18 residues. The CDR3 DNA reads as TGTGCCAGCAGCGGTCGTGGACTAGCGGGGGGGAGGCGCGAGACCCAGTACTTC. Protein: CASSGRGLAGGRRETQYF.

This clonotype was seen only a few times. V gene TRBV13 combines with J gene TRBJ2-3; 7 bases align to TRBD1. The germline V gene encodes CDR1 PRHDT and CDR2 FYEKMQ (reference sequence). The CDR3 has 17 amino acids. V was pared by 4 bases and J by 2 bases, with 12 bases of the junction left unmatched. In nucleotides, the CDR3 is TGTGCCAGCAGCTCCACGAGCCCGGGACAGATCACAGATACGCAGTATTTT. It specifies CASSSTSPGQITDTQYF.

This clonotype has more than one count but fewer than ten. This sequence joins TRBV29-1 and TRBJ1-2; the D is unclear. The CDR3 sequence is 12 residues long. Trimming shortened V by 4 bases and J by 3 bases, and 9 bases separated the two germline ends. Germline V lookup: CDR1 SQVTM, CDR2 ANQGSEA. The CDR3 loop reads CSVGMMDYGYTF. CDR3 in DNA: TGCAGCGTTGGGATGATGGACTATGGCTACACCTTC.

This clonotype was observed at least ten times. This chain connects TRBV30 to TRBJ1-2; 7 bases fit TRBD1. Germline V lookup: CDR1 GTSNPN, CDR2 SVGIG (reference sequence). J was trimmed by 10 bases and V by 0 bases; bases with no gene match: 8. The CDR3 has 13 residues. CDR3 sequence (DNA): TGTGCCTGGAGTGTACGGCGACAGGGCGACTACACCTTC. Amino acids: CAWSVRRQGDYTF.

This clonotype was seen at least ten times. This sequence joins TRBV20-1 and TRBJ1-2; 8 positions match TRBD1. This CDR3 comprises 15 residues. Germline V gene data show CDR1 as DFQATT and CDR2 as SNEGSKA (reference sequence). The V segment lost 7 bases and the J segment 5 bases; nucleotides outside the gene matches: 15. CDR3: CSVDYSGQGLYGYTF. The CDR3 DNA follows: TGCAGTGTCGACTATTCCGGACAGGGACTATATGGCTACACCTTC.

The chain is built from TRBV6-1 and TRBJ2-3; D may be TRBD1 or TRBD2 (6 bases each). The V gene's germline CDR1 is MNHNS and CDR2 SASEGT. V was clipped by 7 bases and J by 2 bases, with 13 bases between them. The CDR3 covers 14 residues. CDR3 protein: CASTGAGPTDTQYF. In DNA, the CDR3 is TGTGCCAGCACGGGGGCGGGGCCCACAGATACGCAGTATTTT.

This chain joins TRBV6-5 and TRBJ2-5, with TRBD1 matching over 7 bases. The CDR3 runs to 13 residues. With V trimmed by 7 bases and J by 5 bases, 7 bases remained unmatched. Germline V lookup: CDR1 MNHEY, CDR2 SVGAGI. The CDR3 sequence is CASIRQGSETQYF. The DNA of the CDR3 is TGTGCCAGCATTAGACAGGGATCTGAGACCCAGTACTTC.

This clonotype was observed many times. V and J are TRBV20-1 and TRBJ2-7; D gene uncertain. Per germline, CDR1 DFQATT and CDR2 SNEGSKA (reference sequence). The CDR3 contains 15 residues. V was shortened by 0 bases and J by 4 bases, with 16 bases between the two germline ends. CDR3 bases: TGCAGTGCTAGAGATTCCAGGACGCCAGGATACGAGCAGTACTTC. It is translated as CSARDSRTPGYEQYF.

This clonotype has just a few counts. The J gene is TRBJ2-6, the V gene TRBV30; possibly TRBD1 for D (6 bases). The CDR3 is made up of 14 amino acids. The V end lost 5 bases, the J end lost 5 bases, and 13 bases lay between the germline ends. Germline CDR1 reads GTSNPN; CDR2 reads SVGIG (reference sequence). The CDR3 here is CAWGGANRANVLTF. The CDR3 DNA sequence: TGTGCCTGGGGGGGCGCAAATAGGGCCAACGTCCTGACTTTC.

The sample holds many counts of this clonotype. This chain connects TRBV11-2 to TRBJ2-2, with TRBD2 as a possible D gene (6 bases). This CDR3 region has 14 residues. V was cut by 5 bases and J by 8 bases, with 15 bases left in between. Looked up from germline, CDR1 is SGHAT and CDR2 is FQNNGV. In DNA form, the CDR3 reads TGTGCCAGCAGCCGGACTATTCAGGAGGGGGAGCTGTTTTTT. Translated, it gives CASSRTIQEGELFF.

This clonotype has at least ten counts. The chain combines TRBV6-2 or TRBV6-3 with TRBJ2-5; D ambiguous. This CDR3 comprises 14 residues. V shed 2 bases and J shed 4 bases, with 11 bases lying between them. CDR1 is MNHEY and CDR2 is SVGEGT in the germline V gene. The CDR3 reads CASSYGPNRETQYF. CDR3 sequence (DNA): TGTGCCAGCAGTTACGGGCCCAATAGAGAGACCCAGTACTTC.

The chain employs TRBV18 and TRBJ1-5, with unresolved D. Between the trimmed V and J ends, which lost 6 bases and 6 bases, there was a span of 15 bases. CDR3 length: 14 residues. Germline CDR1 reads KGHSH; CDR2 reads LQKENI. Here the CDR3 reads CASSPMQGVQPQHF. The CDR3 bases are TGTGCCAGCTCTCCCATGCAAGGAGTTCAGCCCCAGCATTTT. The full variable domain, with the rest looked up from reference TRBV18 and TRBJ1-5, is NAGVMQNPRHLVRRRGQEARLRCSPMKGHSHVYWYRQLPEEGLKFMVYLQKENIIDESGMPKERFSAEFPKEGPSILRIQQVVRGDSAAYFCASSPMQGVQPQHFGDGTRLSIL.

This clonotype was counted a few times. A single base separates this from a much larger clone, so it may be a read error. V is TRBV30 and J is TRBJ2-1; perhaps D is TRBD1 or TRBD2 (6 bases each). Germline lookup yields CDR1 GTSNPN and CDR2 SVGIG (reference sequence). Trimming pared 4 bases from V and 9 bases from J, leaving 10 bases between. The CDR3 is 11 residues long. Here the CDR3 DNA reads TGTGCCTGGACTCGGGGGCGTGAGCAGTTCTTC. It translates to CAWTRGREQFF.

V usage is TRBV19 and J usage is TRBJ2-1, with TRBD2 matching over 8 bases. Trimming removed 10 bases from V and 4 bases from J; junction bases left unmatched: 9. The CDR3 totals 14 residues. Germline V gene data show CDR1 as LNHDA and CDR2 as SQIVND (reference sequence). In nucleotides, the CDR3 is TGTGCCACAACAGGGACGGGGGGGTACAATGAGCAGTTCTTC. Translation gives CATTGTGGYNEQFF. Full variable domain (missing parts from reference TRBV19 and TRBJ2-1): DGGITQSPKYLFRKEGQNVTLSCEQNLNHDAMYWYRQDPGQGLRLIYYSQIVNDFQKGDIAEGYSVSREKKESFPLTVTSAQKNPTAFYLCATTGTGGYNEQFFGPGTRLTVL.

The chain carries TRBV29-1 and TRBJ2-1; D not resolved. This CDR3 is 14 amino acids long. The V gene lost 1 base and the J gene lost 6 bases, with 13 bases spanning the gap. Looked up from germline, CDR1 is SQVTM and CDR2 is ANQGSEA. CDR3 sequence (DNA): TGCAGCGTTGAAGGGAGTGGAGCTGGCAATGAGCAGTTCTTC. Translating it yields CSVEGSGAGNEQFF.

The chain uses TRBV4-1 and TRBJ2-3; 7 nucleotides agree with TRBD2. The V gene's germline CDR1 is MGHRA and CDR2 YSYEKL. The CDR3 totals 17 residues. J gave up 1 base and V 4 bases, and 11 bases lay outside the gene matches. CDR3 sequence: CASSRQLGGWGTDTQYF. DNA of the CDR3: TGCGCCAGCAGCCGTCAATTGGGGGGGTGGGGCACAGATACGCAGTATTTT.

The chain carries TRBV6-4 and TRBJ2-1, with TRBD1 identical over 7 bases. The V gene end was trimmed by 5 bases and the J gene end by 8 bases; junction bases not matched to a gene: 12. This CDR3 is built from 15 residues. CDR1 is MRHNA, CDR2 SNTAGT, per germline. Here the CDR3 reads CASSPDRAGNDEQFF. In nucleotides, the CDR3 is TGTGCCAGCAGTCCTGACAGGGCGGGTAACGATGAGCAGTTCTTC.

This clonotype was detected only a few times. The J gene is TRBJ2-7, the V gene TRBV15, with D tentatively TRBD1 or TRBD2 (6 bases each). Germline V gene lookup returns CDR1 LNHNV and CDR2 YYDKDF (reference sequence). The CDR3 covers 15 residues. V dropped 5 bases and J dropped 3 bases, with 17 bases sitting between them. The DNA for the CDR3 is TGTGCCACCAGCCCAAGAGGAGGGGGTCACTACGAGCAGTACTTC. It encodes CATSPRGGGHYEQYF.